Listed below are T cell receptor beta chains from one sample, sequenced in a study of OX40 agonist ivuxolimab in advanced cancers. TCRdb's table, derived via immunoSEQ multiplex PCR, lists solely in-frame clones and lacks some. The sample lists under 40,000 clones, 60% to 85% seen once, with around 13% in the top ten. Material: CD4+ or CD8+ T cells sorted from blood, obtained in a trial of the OX40 agonist ivuxolimab. Receptor source: an adult with an advanced solid tumor such as melanoma, head and neck, liver or kidney cancer. CDR3s include the opening cysteine and the closing phenylalanine or tryptophan. The D gene is left open where the match is weak. Some rows have no size entry. The others give once, few or many, or a class for an expanded clone.

size,D,V,J,DNA,CDR3
.,.,TRBV28,TRBJ2-1,TGTGCCAGCAGTTTACCCCGGACGGGAAGCTCCTACAATGAGCAGTTCTTC,CASSLPRTGSSYNEQFF
.,.,TRBV18,TRBJ1-3,TGTGCCAGCTCACCAACGGCTAGCCCGGACAGCAGGAACACCATATATTTT,CASSPTASPDSRNTIYF
.,.,TRBV28,TRBJ1-2,TGTGCCAGCAGTTTAGAACAGCCTAACTATGGCTACACCTTC,CASSLEQPNYGYTF
few,TRBD1,TRBV19,TRBJ1-1,TGTGCCAGTAGTGAGGGGACAGACATTCAGGGCACTGAAGCTTTCTTT,CASSEGTDIQGTEAFF
.,.,TRBV7-2,TRBJ1-1,TGTGCCAGCAGCCAGGGACCGGTGAACACTGAAGCTTTCTTT,CASSQGPVNTEAFF
.,.,TRBV28,TRBJ2-2,TGTGCCAGCAGTTTACCCGGGACCGTCACCGGGGAGCTGTTTTTT,CASSLPGTVTGELFF
.,.,TRBV9,TRBJ2-1,TGTGCCAGCAGCGTAGAACTAGCAGGTGAGCAGTTCTTC,CASSVELAGEQFF
few,TRBD1,TRBV30,TRBJ1-6,TGTGCCTGGAGTGTAAACAGGGGGTGGCCGTCTGTTGATTCACCCCTCCACTTT,CAWSVNRGWPSVDSPLHF
.,.,TRBV2,TRBJ1-2,TGTGCCAGCAGTGGGGGGGCGCGTGGCTACACCTTC,CASSGGARGYTF
.,.,TRBV19,TRBJ2-1,TGTGCCAGTAGCGCTCGACTAGACGTATCCTACAATGAGCAGTTCTTC,CASSARLDVSYNEQFF
.,TRBD2,TRBV5-1,TRBJ2-3,TGCGCCAGCAGCCTCCGAAGACTAGCGGGCCTAAGCACAGATACGCAGTATTTT,CASSLRRLAGLSTDTQYF
.,.,TRBV19,TRBJ2-1,TGTGCCAGTAGTAGACTTAGCGGAGAAAGCTACAATGAGCAGTTCTTC,CASSRLSGESYNEQFF
.,.,TRBV7-9,TRBJ2-3,TGTGCCAGCAGCCTTCGAAGCGGGACAGATACGCAGTATTTT,CASSLRSGTDTQYF
.,.,TRBV9,TRBJ2-2,TGTGCCAGCAGTAACGGCAGGCTGGCCGGGGAGCTGTTTTTT,CASSNGRLAGELFF
.,.,TRBV29-1,TRBJ2-7,TGCAGCGCCCGGGACGCGAGGGGAGAGGAGCAGTACTTC,CSARDARGEEQYF
.,.,TRBV6-5,TRBJ1-3,TGTGCCAGCACAGCGGGCACTGGAAACACCATATATTTT,CASTAGTGNTIYF
.,.,TRBV4-1,TRBJ2-1,TGCGCCAGCAGCCAAGGGAAAGGACTTCAGCCAGGGGAGCAGTTCTTC,CASSQGKGLQPGEQFF
medium-sized,.,TRBV19,TRBJ1-5,TGTGCCAGTAGTACAGGGGGCAATCAGCCCCAGCATTTT,CASSTGGNQPQHF
once,.,TRBV28,TRBJ2-1,TGTGCCAGCAGTTTATACCCACCTGAAGGAGGTGAGCAGTTCTTC,CASSLYPPEGGEQFF
few,.,TRBV19,TRBJ1-1,TGTGCCAGTAGTATTCGGGACACTGAAGCTTTCTTT,CASSIRDTEAFF
.,TRBD2,TRBV11-3,TRBJ2-1,TGTGCCAGCAGCTTATCAGCTAGCGGTTCTGGGGCAAATGAGCAGTTCTTC,CASSLSASGSGANEQFF
.,TRBD1,TRBV6-5,TRBJ2-7,TGTGCCAGCAGTTACGGGACAGGGGGCTACGAGCAGTACTTC,CASSYGTGGYEQYF